This TCR beta chain was recorded in a study of CD8 T cells in Susac syndrome. RNA, at about 0.45 to 1 ug, was reverse transcribed with random hexamers. Amplification of TCR beta CDR3 spanned 54 Vbeta and 13 Jbeta via immunoSEQ multiplex PCR. TCRdb recomputed calls from the immunoSEQ multiplex PCR reads with MiXCR, one row per CDR3 protein. The sample lists roughly 80,000 distinct CDR3 sequences, around 94% occurring once. The CDR3 is 15 amino acids. The germline V and J ends were trimmed by 3 bases and 6 bases, with 15 bases remaining between them. Germline V CDR1 and CDR2: MGHRA, YSYEKL. This TCR was sampled from a human donor in good health. The specimen was CD8+ T cells from PBMCs. V is TRBV4-1 and J is TRBJ2-1; D is undetermined. As DNA, the CDR3 is TGCGCCAGCAGCCACTCGGAAGGGCTCACCAATGAGCAGTTCTTC. Protein sequence: CASSHSEGLTNEQFF.